This T cell receptor (beta chain) was captured in a study of OX40 agonist ivuxolimab in advanced cancers. A note on the overall study: Ivuxolimab was a fully human IgG2 agonistic monoclonal antibody targeting the costimulatory receptor OX40 (CD134). Intravenous ivuxolimab was administered to patients every 2 weeks at six dose levels: 0.01, 0.1, 0.3, 1.5, 3 and 10 mg/kg. Among the roughly 50 dose-escalation patients, about 20 had hepatocellular carcinoma, 15 melanoma, 9 renal cell carcinoma and 9 head and neck cancer. A male proportion of 70% to 90% and a mean age of roughly 58 years, ranging from about 20 to 79, were recorded for the dose-escalation cohort. Patients were allowed to have had prior anti-PD-1, anti-PD-L1 or anti-CTLA-4 therapy, and around two fifths of the dose-escalation patients had been treated with checkpoint inhibitors. Three dose-escalation patients achieved partial responses, one with hepatocellular carcinoma and two with cutaneous melanoma. The point of sequencing TCRbeta in the periphery was to test whether ivuxolimab changed TCR sequence diversity and drove clonal T-cell expansion. The paper describes the monotherapy dose-escalation part (N ≈ 52 patients) of the phase I trial of ivuxolimab. What the work shows at the level of the full study, not this receptor alone: In the 0.1-3.0 mg/kg groups, partial responders had among the lowest normalized peripheral clonal expansion, particularly in CD8+ T cells. The antigen specificity of the peripheral T cells that underwent clonal expansion was not determined. After ivuxolimab, CD8+ T cells had more expanded clones than CD4+ T cells on average. At doses of 0.1 to 3.0 mg/kg, clonal expansion of both CD4+ and CD8+ blood T cells was observed from baseline to week 6. Low levels of normalized T-cell clonal expansion were also seen in some nonresponding patients.

Note on this clone: The antigen it binds to is not known. It has no much larger one-base neighbor in the sample; base qualities were not kept.

The trial excluded patients who had a history of autoimmune disease or were on systemic immunosuppression. In every dose cohort, peripheral blood was drawn for TCR sequencing at baseline, cycle 4 day 1, and cycle 7 day 1. Samples were obtained from an open-label, multicenter, first-in-human phase I dose-escalation trial of ivuxolimab. The trial enrolled adults with locally advanced or metastatic head and neck squamous cell, hepatocellular, melanoma or renal cell carcinoma. Before TCR sequencing, CD4+ and CD8+ T cells were separately sorted from peripheral blood. To sequence the TCRbeta CDR3 region, genomic DNA was isolated from the sorted cells. TCRbeta CDR3 regions were sequenced using the immunoSEQ Assay. TCRdb's version of the immuneACCESS table is confined to in-frame rearrangements and falls short of the full clone set. An unresolved V gene accounts for under half of the shortfall where checked; the remainder is of unknown origin. The sample table records about 97,000 clones; 86% of these occur just once. Of the sample, over 4.5% falls within the top ten clones.

Relative to germline, V is missing 4 bases and J is missing 3 bases, with 2 bases of the junction outside any gene match. CDR1 SEHNR and CDR2 FQNEAQ are derived from the germline V gene (reference sequence). The CDR3 covers 15 residues, taking in both the cysteine and the phenylalanine. Just CDR3 DNA is preserved here, 45 bases in frame from base 1. The rearrangement joined TRBV7-9 to TRBJ2-1; 11 junctional bases match TRBD1. The starting material was CD4+ or CD8+ T cells sorted from blood, obtained in a trial of the OX40 agonist ivuxolimab. The receptor was isolated from an adult with an advanced solid tumor such as melanoma, head and neck, liver or kidney cancer. CDR3 sequence: CASSSGTGGYNEQFF. The DNA reads TGTGCCAGCAGCTCCGGGACAGGGGGCTACAATGAGCAGTTCTTC.